Listed below are T cell receptor beta chains from one sample, sequenced in a study of neoadjuvant anti-PD-1 for oral cavity cancer. The assay was immunoSEQ multiplex PCR, and TCRdb's table has in-frame clones only and misses some. The sample carries approximately 23,000 clones, 45% recorded once. The sequences come from tumor tissue, collected after nivolumab (anti-PD-1) treatment. All receptors come from a person between 40 and 85 years old with oral cavity squamous cell carcinoma. The CDR3 runs from the conserved cysteine through the conserved F or W. A D gene is named only where the DNA matches it firmly. Clone size is stated in some rows and not others, as once, few, many or a class when expanded.

clone_size,j_call,v_call,d_call,cdr3_aa,cdr3_nt
NA,TRBJ1-2,TRBV10-2,NA,CASSESMAYGYTF,TGCGCCAGCAGTGAGTCTATGGCTTATGGCTACACCTTC
many,TRBJ1-2,TRBV6-5,NA,CASSYARGPYGYTF,TGTGCCAGCAGTTACGCCAGGGGCCCCTATGGCTACACCTTC
NA,TRBJ2-5,TRBV29-1,NA,CSVEAALWETQYF,TGCAGCGTTGAAGCCGCCCTCTGGGAGACCCAGTACTTC
NA,TRBJ2-1,TRBV4-3,TRBD2,CASSQESGDGRDEQFF,TGCGCCAGCAGCCAAGAGTCGGGGGACGGGAGGGATGAGCAGTTCTTC
NA,TRBJ1-4,TRBV5-1,NA,CASGTGGNEKLFF,TGCGCCAGCGGCACTGGGGGTAATGAAAAACTGTTTTTT
few,TRBJ1-4,TRBV18,TRBD1,CASSPSRDRGKLFF,TGTGCCAGCTCACCCTCACGGGACAGGGGAAAACTGTTTTTT
NA,TRBJ2-7,TRBV5-1,TRBD2,CASSLAPGLAGAGTGEQYF,TGCGCCAGCAGCTTGGCGCCGGGACTAGCGGGGGCCGGAACGGGCGAGCAGTACTTC
NA,TRBJ2-5,TRBV19,NA,CASSISPTGQETQYF,TGTGCCAGTAGTATATCACCGACAGGCCAAGAGACCCAGTACTTC
NA,TRBJ2-3,TRBV12-5,NA,CASGLGQATDTQYF,TGTGCTAGTGGTTTGGGACAAGCCACAGATACGCAGTATTTT
few,TRBJ2-7,TRBV19,NA,CASSDPSGITYEQYF,TGTGCCAGTAGCGATCCTTCCGGCATTACCTACGAGCAGTACTTC
few,TRBJ1-3,TRBV19,NA,CASSISRGSGNTIYF,TGTGCCAGTAGTATCTCAAGGGGCTCTGGAAACACCATATATTTT
NA,TRBJ2-2,TRBV29-1,NA,CSALPVGRAYTGELFF,TGCAGCGCTCTACCTGTGGGCCGGGCCTACACCGGGGAGCTGTTTTTT
many,TRBJ1-2,TRBV25-1,NA,CASSESSRGGYTF,TGTGCCAGCAGTGAATCCTCGAGGGGCGGCTACACCTTC
many,TRBJ1-2,TRBV11-2,NA,CASSLGGDGYTF,TGTGCCAGCAGCTTGGGCGGCGATGGCTACACCTTC
NA,TRBJ2-7,TRBV5-5,NA,CASSLDRAYEQYF,TGTGCCAGCAGCTTAGACAGAGCCTACGAGCAGTACTTC
NA,TRBJ2-6,TRBV5-1,TRBD1,CASSLAGLGTVSGANVLTF,TGCGCCAGCAGCTTGGCGGGTCTAGGGACAGTCTCTGGGGCCAACGTCCTGACTTTC
few,TRBJ1-2,TRBV2,NA,CASSDNPQGYNYGYTF,TGTGCCAGCAGTGATAACCCCCAGGGGTATAACTATGGCTACACCTTC
NA,TRBJ2-7,TRBV6-1,TRBD1,CASRGTGGNYEQYF,TGTGCCAGCAGGGGGACAGGGGGAAACTACGAGCAGTACTTC
NA,TRBJ1-5,TRBV19,NA,CASSMVQGSNQPQHF,TGTGCCAGTAGTATGGTACAGGGAAGCAATCAGCCCCAGCATTTT
NA,TRBJ1-5,TRBV10-3,TRBD1,CAISGEPDRVNQPQHF,TGTGCCATCAGTGGGGAACCTGACAGGGTCAATCAGCCCCAGCATTTT
few,TRBJ1-5,TRBV9,NA,CASSVGINQPQHF,TGTGCCAGCAGCGTAGGGATAAATCAGCCCCAGCATTTT
many,TRBJ2-3,TRBV7-8,NA,CASSFNLPGADTQYF,TGTGCCAGCAGCTTTAACCTCCCCGGCGCAGATACGCAGTATTTT
NA,TRBJ2-7,TRBV19,NA,CASSIQGDGYEQYF,TGTGCCAGTAGTATACAAGGGGACGGCTACGAGCAGTACTTC
NA,TRBJ1-1,TRBV15,TRBD1,CATSRHRDSEAFF,TGTGCCACCAGCAGACACCGGGACAGTGAAGCTTTCTTT
once,TRBJ1-3,TRBV7-2,TRBD1,CASSSDRVGGNTIYF,TGTGCCAGCAGCTCAGACAGGGTGGGAGGAAACACCATATATTTT
few,TRBJ1-5,TRBV2,NA,CASSGSSGVNQPQHF,TGTGCCAGCAGTGGTTCGTCCGGGGTCAATCAGCCCCAGCATTTT
few,TRBJ1-6,TRBV19,TRBD1,CASNPWTGQHSPLHF,TGTGCCAGTAACCCTTGGACAGGGCAGCATTCACCCCTCCACTTT
few,TRBJ1-5,TRBV2,TRBD1,CASSVQGAYQPQHF,TGTGCCAGCAGCGTTCAGGGGGCTTACCAGCCCCAGCATTTT